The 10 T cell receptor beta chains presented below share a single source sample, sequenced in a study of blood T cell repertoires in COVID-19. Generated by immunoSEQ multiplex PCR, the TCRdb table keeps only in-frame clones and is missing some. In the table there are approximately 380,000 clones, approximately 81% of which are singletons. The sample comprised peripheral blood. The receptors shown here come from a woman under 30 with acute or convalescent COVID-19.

In DNA form, the CDR3 reads TGTGCCATCAGTGGCTCGAGGGGACTGGGAGGCAATCAGCCCCAGCATTTT. Encoded protein: CAISGSRGLGGNQPQHF. The rearrangement uses TRBV10-3 and TRBJ1-5, with D perhaps matching TRBD1 (5 bases). With 4 bases removed from V and 2 bases from J, the gap between germline ends came to 18 bases. The CDR3 has 17 residues. Germline CDR1 reads ENHRY; CDR2 reads SYGVKD.

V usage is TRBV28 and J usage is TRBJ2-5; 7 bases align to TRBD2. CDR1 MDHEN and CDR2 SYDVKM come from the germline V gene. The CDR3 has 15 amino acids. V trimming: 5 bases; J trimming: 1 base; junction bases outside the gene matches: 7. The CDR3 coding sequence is TGTGCCAGCAGTATGGGGGGGAGTCCCCAAGAGACCCAGTACTTC. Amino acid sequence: CASSMGGSPQETQYF.

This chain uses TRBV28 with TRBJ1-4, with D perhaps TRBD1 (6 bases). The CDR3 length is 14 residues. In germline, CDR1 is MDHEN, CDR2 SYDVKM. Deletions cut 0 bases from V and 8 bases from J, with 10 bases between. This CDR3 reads CASSLWGAGEKLFF. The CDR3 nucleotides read TGTGCCAGCAGTTTATGGGGGGCGGGCGAAAAACTGTTTTTT.

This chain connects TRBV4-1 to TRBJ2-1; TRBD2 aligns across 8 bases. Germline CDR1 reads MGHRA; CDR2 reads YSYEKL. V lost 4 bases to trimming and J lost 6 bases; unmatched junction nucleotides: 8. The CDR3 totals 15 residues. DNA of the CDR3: TGCGCCAGCAGCCGATTGTACGGGGGGGCCAATGAGCAGTTCTTC. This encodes CASSRLYGGANEQFF.

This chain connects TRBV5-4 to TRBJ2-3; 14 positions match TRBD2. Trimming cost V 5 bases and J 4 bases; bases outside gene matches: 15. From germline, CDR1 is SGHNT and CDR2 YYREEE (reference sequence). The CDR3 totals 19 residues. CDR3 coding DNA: TGTGCCAGCAGGGCCGGGACTAGCGGGAGATGGGGTGCGGCAGATACGCAGTATTTT. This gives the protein CASRAGTSGRWGAADTQYF.

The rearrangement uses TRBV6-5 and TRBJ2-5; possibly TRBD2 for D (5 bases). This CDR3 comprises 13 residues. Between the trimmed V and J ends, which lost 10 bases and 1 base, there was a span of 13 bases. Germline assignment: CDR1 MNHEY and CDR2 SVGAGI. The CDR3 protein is CAIRDAGQETQYF. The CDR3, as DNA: TGTGCCATCCGGGATGCGGGCCAAGAGACCCAGTACTTC.

CDR3 in DNA: TGTGCCAGCAGGGAGGAAATGGGCACCGGGGAGCTGTTTTTT. Protein product: CASREEMGTGELFF. V gene TRBV2 combines with J gene TRBJ2-2, with D possibly being TRBD2 (5 bases). V was cut by 6 bases and J by 4 bases, with 12 bases left in between. The CDR3 sequence is 14 residues long. Germline V gene lookup returns CDR1 SNHLY and CDR2 FYNNEI.

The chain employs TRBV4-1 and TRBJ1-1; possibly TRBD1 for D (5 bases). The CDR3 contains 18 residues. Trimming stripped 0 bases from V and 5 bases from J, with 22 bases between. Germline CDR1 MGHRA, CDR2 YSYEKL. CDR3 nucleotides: TGCGCCAGCAGCCAAGAGGTTGGGCAGGGAACCCCAGGAACTGAAGCTTTCTTT. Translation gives CASSQEVGQGTPGTEAFF.

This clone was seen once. CDR3 loop: CASSCENEQYF. DNA of the CDR3: TGTGCCAGCAGCTGCGAGAACGAGCAGTACTTC. This chain connects TRBV5-8 to TRBJ2-7, with D unclear. The germline gives CDR1 SGHTS, CDR2 YDEGEE. The V gene lost 3 bases and the J gene lost 5 bases, with 6 bases spanning the gap. This CDR3 is built from 11 residues. Supplemented by reference TRBV5-8 and TRBJ2-7, the full variable domain reads EAGVTQSPTHLIKTRGQQATLRCSPISGHTSVYWYQQALGLGLQFLLWYDEGEERNRGNFPPRFSGRQFPNYSSELNVNALELEDSALYLCASSCENEQYFGPGTRLTVT.

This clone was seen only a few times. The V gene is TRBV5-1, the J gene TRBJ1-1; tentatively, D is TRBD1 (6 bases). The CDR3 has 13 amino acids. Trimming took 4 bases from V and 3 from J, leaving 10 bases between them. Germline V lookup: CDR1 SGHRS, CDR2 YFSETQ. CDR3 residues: CASSARGDTEAFF. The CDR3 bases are TGCGCCAGCAGCGCCAGGGGTGACACTGAAGCTTTCTTT.